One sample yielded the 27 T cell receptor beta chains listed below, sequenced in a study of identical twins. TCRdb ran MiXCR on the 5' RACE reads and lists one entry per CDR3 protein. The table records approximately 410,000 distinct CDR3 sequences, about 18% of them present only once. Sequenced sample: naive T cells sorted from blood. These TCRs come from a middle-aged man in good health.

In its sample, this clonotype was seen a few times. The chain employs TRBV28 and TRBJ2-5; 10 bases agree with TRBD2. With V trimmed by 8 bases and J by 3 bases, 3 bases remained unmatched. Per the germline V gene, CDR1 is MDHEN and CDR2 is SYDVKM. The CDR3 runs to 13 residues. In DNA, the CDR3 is TGTGCCAGCGGCCTAGCGGGAGAAGAGACCCAGTACTTC. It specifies CASGLAGEETQYF.

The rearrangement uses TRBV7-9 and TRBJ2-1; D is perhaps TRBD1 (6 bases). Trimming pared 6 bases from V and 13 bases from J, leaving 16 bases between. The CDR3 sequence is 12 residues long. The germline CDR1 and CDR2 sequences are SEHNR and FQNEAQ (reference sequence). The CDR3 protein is CASSRQDSAQFF. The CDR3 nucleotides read TGTGCCAGCAGTCGACAGGACAGCGCTCAGTTCTTC.

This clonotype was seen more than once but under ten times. In nucleotides, the CDR3 is TGTGCCAGCAGCTTAACAACTAACTCTGGAAACACCATATATTTT. This codes for CASSLTTNSGNTIYF. V gene TRBV7-9 combines with J gene TRBJ1-3; D gene unclear. In germline, CDR1 is SEHNR, CDR2 FQNEAQ (reference sequence). This CDR3 spans 15 amino acids. V was clipped by 2 bases and J by 0 bases, with 8 bases between them.

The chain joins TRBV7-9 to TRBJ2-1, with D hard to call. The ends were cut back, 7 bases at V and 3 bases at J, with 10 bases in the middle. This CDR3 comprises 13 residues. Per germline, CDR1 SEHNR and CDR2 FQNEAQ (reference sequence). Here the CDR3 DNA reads TGTGCCAGCACCCGTGGCGGCTACAATGAGCAGTTCTTC. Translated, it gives CASTRGGYNEQFF.

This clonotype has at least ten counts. CDR3 sequence: CASSESGGGSYGYTF. The CDR3 region has the DNA TGTGCCAGCAGCGAGAGCGGCGGGGGGTCATATGGCTACACCTTC. The chain recombines TRBV9 with TRBJ1-2; TRBD1 is a possible D gene (5 bases). There are 15 residues in the CDR3. Per germline, CDR1 SGDLS and CDR2 YYNGEE. V lost 3 bases to trimming and J lost 5 bases, with 17 bases between them.

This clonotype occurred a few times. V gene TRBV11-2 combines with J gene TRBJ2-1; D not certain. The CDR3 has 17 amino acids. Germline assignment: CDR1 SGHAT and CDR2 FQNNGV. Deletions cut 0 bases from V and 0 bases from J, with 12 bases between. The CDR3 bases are TGTGCCAGCAGCTTAGATGGGCAGACAATCTCCTACAATGAGCAGTTCTTC. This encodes CASSLDGQTISYNEQFF.

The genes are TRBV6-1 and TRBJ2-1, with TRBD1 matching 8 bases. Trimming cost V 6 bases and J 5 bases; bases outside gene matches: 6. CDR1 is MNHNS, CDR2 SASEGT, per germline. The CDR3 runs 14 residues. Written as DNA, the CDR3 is TGTGCCAGCAGCCGGACAGGGTTCCACAATGAGCAGTTCTTC. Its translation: CASSRTGFHNEQFF.

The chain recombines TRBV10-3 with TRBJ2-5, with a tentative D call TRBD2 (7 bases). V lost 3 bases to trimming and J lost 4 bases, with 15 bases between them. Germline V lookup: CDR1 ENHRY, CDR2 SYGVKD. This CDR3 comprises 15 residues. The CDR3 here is CAISDSGGGAETQYF. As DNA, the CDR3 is TGTGCCATCAGTGATTCCGGCGGGGGCGCAGAGACCCAGTACTTC.

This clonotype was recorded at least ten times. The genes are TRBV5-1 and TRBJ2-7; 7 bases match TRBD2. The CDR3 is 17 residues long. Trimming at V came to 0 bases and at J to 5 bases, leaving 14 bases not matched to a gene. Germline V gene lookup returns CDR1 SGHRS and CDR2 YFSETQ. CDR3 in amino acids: CASSLAQNSGRPHEQYF. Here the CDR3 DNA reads TGCGCCAGCAGCTTGGCTCAGAATAGCGGGCGACCCCACGAGCAGTACTTC.

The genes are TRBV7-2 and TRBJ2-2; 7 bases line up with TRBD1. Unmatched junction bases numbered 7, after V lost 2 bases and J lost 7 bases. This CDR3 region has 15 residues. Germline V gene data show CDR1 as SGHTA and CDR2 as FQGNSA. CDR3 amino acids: CASSLRGGLDGELFF. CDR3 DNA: TGTGCCAGCAGCTTACGAGGGGGCCTGGACGGGGAGCTGTTTTTT.

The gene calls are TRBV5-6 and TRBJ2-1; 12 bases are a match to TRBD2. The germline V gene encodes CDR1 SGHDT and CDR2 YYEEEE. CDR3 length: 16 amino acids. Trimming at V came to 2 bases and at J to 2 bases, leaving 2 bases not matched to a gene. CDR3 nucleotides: TGTGCCAGCAGCTTCCGGACTAGCGGGACCTACAATGAGCAGTTCTTC. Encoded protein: CASSFRTSGTYNEQFF.

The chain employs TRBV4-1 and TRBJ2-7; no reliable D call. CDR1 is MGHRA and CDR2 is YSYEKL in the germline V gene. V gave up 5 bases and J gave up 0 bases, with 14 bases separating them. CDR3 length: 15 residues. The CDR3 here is CASSFRYVGSYEQYF. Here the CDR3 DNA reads TGCGCCAGCAGCTTCCGGTATGTCGGCTCCTACGAGCAGTACTTC.

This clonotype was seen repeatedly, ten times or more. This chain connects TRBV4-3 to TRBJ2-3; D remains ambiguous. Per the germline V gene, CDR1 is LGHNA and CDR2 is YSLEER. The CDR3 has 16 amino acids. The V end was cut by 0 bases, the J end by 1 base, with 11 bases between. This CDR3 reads CASSQDLSPGTDTQYF. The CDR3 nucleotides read TGCGCCAGCAGCCAAGATCTAAGCCCGGGCACAGATACGCAGTATTTT.

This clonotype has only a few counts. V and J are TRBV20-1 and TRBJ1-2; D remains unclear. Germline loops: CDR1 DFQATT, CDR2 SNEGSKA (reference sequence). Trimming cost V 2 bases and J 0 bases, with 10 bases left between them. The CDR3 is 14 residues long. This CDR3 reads CSARSFQPNYGYTF. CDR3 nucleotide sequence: TGCAGTGCTAGATCGTTCCAACCTAACTATGGCTACACCTTC.

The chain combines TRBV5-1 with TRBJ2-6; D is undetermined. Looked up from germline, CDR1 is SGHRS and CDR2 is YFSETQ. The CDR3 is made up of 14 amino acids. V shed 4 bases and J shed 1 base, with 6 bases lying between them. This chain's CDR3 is CASSETSGANVLTF. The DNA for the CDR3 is TGCGCCAGCAGCGAGACTTCTGGGGCCAACGTCCTGACTTTC.

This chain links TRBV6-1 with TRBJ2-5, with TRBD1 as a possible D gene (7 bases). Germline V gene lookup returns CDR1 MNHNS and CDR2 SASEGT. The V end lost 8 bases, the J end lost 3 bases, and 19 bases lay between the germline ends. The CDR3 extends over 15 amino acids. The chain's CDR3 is CASFSGGLGKETQYF. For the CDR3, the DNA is TGTGCCAGCTTTTCAGGGGGGCTGGGCAAAGAGACCCAGTACTTC.

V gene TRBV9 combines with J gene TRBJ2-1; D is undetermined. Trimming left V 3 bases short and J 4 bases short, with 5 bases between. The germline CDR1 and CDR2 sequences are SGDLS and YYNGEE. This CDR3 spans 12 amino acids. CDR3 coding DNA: TGTGCCAGCAGCGCTCTTTACAATGAGCAGTTCTTC. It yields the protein CASSALYNEQFF.

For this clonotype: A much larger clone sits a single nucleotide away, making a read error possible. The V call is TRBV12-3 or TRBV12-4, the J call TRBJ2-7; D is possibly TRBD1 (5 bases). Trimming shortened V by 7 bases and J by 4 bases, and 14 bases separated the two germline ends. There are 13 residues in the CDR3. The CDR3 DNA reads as TGTGCCAGCAATAAGGGGATTATGTACGAGCAGTACTTC. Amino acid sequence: CASNKGIMYEQYF.

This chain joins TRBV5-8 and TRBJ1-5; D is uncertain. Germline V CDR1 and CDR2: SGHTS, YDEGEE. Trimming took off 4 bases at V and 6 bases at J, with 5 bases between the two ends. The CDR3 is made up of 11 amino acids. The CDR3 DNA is TGTGCCAGCAGCCCGAGTCAGCCCCAGCATTTT. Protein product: CASSPSQPQHF.

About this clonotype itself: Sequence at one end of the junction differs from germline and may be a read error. As DNA, the CDR3 is TGCGCCAGCAGCTTGGCCGATCTTAGGCTAGCGGGAGAATCGGTCTTC. Amino acids: CASSLADLRLAGESVF. The V call is TRBV5-1, the J call TRBJ2-1, with TRBD2 matching over 10 bases. The CDR3 is 16 amino acids. Per the germline V gene, CDR1 is SGHRS and CDR2 is YFSETQ. Using reference TRBV5-1 and TRBJ2-1 for the parts outside the CDR3, the full variable domain is KAGVTQTPRYLIKTRGQQVTLSCSPISGHRSVSWYQQTPGQGLQFLFEYFSETQRNKGNFPGRFSGRQFSNSRSEMNVSTLELGDSALYLCASSLADLRLAGESVFGPGTRLTVL.

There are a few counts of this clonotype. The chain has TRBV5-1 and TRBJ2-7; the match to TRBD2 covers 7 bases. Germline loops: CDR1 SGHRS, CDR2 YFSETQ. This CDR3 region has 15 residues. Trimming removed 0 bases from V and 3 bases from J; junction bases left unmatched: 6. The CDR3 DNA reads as TGCGCCAGCAGCTTGGCGGGGGGTATGCGCTACGAGCAGTACTTC. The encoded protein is CASSLAGGMRYEQYF.

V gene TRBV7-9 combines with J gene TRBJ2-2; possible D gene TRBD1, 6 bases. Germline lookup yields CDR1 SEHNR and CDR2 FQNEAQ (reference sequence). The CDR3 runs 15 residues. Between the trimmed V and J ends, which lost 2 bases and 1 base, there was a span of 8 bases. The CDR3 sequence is CASSLQQGNTGELFF. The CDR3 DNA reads TGTGCCAGCAGCTTACAACAGGGGAACACCGGGGAGCTGTTTTTT. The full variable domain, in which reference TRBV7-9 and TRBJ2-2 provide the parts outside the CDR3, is DTGVSQNPRHKITKRGQNVTFRCDPISEHNRLYWYRQTLGQGPEFLTYFQNEAQLEKSRLLSDRFSAERPKGSFSTLEIQRTEQGDSAMYLCASSLQQGNTGELFFGEGSRLTVL.

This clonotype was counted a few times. CDR3 DNA sequence: TGTGCCAGCAGTACCAGCAGTAATCAGCCCCAGCATTTT. Protein sequence: CASSTSSNQPQHF. The chain couples TRBV6-1 to TRBJ1-5; D is unresolved. Trimming cost V 5 bases and J 4 bases, with 9 bases left between them. The germline CDR1 and CDR2 sequences are MNHNS and SASEGT. The CDR3 has 13 residues.

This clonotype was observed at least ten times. The DNA for the CDR3 is TGTGCCAGCAGTCCGACGGGGGGGGGCTCACCCCTCCACTTT. The encoded protein is CASSPTGGGSPLHF. The V gene is TRBV27, the J gene TRBJ1-6; the D gene is possibly TRBD1 (6 bases). The length of the CDR3 is 14 residues. Trimming took 5 bases from V and 10 from J, leaving 15 bases between them. Germline V gives CDR1 MNHEY, CDR2 SMNVEV (reference sequence).

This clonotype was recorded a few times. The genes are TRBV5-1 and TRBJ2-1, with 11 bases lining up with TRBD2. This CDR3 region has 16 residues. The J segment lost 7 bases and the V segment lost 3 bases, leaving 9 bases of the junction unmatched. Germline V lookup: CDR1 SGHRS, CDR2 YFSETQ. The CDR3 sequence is CASSSNSGRARNEQFF. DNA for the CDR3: TGCGCCAGCAGCTCCAATAGCGGGAGGGCCCGTAATGAGCAGTTCTTC.

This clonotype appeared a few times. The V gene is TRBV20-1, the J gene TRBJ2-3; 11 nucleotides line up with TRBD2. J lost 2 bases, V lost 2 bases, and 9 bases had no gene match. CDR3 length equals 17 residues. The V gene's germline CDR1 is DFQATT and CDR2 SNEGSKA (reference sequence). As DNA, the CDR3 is TGCAGTGCTAGAACCCCACTAGCGGGGGCGAACACAGATACGCAGTATTTT. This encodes CSARTPLAGANTDTQYF.

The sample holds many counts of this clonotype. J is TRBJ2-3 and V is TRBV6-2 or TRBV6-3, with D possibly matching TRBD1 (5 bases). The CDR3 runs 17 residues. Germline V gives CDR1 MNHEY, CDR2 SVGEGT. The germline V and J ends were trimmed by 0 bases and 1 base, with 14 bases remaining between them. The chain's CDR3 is CASSYSAQGLGTDTQYF. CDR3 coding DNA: TGTGCCAGCAGTTACTCCGCCCAGGGTTTAGGCACAGATACGCAGTATTTT.